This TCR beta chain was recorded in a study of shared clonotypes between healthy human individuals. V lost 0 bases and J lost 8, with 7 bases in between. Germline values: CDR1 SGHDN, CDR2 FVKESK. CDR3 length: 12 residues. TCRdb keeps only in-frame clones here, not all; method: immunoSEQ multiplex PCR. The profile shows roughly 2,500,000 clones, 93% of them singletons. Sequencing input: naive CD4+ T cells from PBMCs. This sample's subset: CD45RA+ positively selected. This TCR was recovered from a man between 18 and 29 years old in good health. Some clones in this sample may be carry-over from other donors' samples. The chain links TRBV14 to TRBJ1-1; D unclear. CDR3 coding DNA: TGTGCCAGCAGCCAAGATCTAAGGGAAGCTTTCTTT. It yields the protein CASSQDLREAFF.